This is a list of T cell receptor beta chains from one sample in a study of blood T cell repertoires in COVID-19. Assay used: immunoSEQ multiplex PCR; TCRdb lists only in-frame clones, some missing. The sample shows around 130,000 clones, 82% of them seen only once. Source material: peripheral blood. Every receptor here comes from a woman between 65 and 79 years old with acute or convalescent COVID-19. CDR3s include the opening cysteine and the closing phenylalanine or tryptophan. The D gene is left open where the match is weak. Clone size is given for some rows only: seen once, a few or many times, or a class if the clone is expanded.

TRBJ2-1	-	TRBV5-1	-	CASSEEQGTQFF	TGCGCCAGCAGCGAAGAACAGGGAACTCAGTTCTTC
TRBJ1-1	-	TRBV6-6	-	CASSYIDSNTEAFF	TGTGCCAGCAGTTACATCGACTCGAACACTGAAGCTTTCTTT
TRBJ1-2	-	TRBV19	-	CASSIRASNYGYTF	TGTGCCAGTAGTATTCGCGCGAGTAACTATGGCTACACCTTC
TRBJ1-1	-	TRBV5-1	-	CASSLVASTYTEAFF	TGCGCCAGCAGCTTGGTAGCCAGTACCTACACTGAAGCTTTCTTT
TRBJ1-1	-	TRBV11-3	-	CASSSRTEAEAFF	TGTGCCAGCAGCTCCAGGACAGAGGCTGAAGCTTTCTTT
TRBJ2-2	-	TRBV25-1	-	CASSERQGWTGELFF	TGTGCCAGCAGTGAACGGCAGGGTTGGACCGGGGAGCTGTTTTTT
TRBJ2-3	-	TRBV7-2	-	CASSLRGGVTDTQYF	TGTGCCAGCAGCTTAAGGGGGGGAGTGACAGATACGCAGTATTTT
TRBJ1-3	-	TRBV9	TRBD1	CASSVSPGGLSGNTIYF	TGTGCCAGCAGCGTATCCCCAGGGGGCCTCTCTGGAAACACCATATATTTT
TRBJ1-4	-	TRBV7-2	-	CASSVDGTQGEKLFF	TGTGCCAGCAGCGTCGACGGGACTCAAGGGGAAAAACTGTTTTTT
TRBJ2-7	-	TRBV6-1	TRBD1	CASRELTGQALYEQYF	TGTGCCAGCAGAGAACTAACGGGACAGGCCCTCTACGAGCAGTACTTC
TRBJ2-5	-	TRBV6-2/TRBV6-3	TRBD2	CASSRRLAGGLYETQYF	TGTGCCAGCAGCCGACGACTAGCGGGGGGGCTCTATGAGACCCAGTACTTC
TRBJ2-2	-	TRBV4-2	TRBD1	CASSQLPGQANTGELFF	TGTGCCAGCAGCCAGCTCCCAGGACAGGCAAACACCGGGGAGCTGTTTTTT
TRBJ2-6	-	TRBV5-6	TRBD1	CASSRRQGTHSGANVLTF	TGTGCCAGCAGCCGGCGACAGGGAACTCATTCTGGGGCCAACGTCCTGACTTTC
TRBJ1-5	-	TRBV27	TRBD1	CASGDRGNNQPQHF	TGTGCCAGCGGGGACAGGGGGAACAATCAGCCCCAGCATTTT
TRBJ1-2	-	TRBV5-1	TRBD1	CASSLDRGDHGYTF	TGCGCCAGCAGCTTGGACAGGGGGGATCATGGCTACACCTTC
TRBJ1-6	-	TRBV3-1/TRBV3-2	TRBD1	CASSQGRQGVNSPLHF	TGTGCCAGCAGCCAAGGCAGACAGGGAGTGAATTCACCCCTCCACTTT
TRBJ1-1	-	TRBV5-1	TRBD1	CASSGTVMNTEAFF	TGCGCCAGCAGCGGGACAGTCATGAACACTGAAGCTTTCTTT
TRBJ1-2	-	TRBV5-1	-	CASSLLGVDYGYTF	TGCGCCAGCAGCTTGCTAGGGGTCGACTATGGCTACACCTTC
TRBJ2-2	-	TRBV9	-	CASSVAPGNTGELFF	TGTGCCAGCAGCGTAGCTCCGGGGAACACCGGGGAGCTGTTTTTT
TRBJ2-5	once	TRBV25-1	-	CASSDYGETQYF	TGTGCCAGCAGTGATTACGGGGAGACCCAGTACTTC
TRBJ1-2	-	TRBV6-1	-	CASSDYGNSLNGYTF	TGTGCCAGCAGTGATTATGGAAACAGCCTGAATGGCTACACCTTC
TRBJ2-1	once	TRBV6-2/TRBV6-3	-	CASSYFLYEQFF	TGTGCCAGCAGTTATTTCTTGTATGAGCAGTTCTTC
TRBJ1-4	-	TRBV23-1	-	CASSLDRPNEKLFF	TGCGCCAGCAGTCTGGACAGACCTAATGAAAAACTGTTTTTT
TRBJ2-7	-	TRBV14	TRBD1	CASSRGQGKNEQYF	TGTGCCAGCAGCCGCGGACAGGGCAAGAACGAGCAGTACTTC
TRBJ1-1	-	TRBV6-2/TRBV6-3	-	CASSYVRSTEAFF	TGTGCCAGCAGTTACGTGCGGAGCACTGAAGCTTTCTTT
TRBJ1-1	once	TRBV14	-	CASSPQTASEAFF	TGTGCCAGCAGCCCCCAGACAGCCTCTGAAGCTTTCTTT
TRBJ1-5	-	TRBV30	-	CAWSQLGGRQPQHF	TGTGCCTGGAGCCAGCTCGGGGGGCGGCAGCCCCAGCATTTT
TRBJ2-7	-	TRBV6-5	-	CASSYSGVPYEQYF	TGTGCCAGCAGTTACTCAGGGGTACCCTACGAGCAGTACTTC
TRBJ1-2	-	TRBV7-2	-	CASSLDRVTYGYTF	TGTGCCAGCAGCTTAGACAGGGTGACTTATGGCTACACCTTC
TRBJ2-2	-	TRBV5-1	TRBD1	CASSGTGNTGELFF	TGCGCCAGCAGTGGGACAGGGAACACCGGGGAGCTGTTTTTT
TRBJ1-5	-	TRBV6-5	-	CAITGSSNQPQHF	TGTGCCATCACAGGGAGCAGCAATCAGCCCCAGCATTTT
TRBJ2-3	-	TRBV7-3	-	CASSEGAADTQYF	TGTGCCAGCAGTGAAGGTGCGGCAGATACGCAGTATTTT
TRBJ1-5	-	TRBV7-2	TRBD1	CASSVQGAKNQPQHF	TGTGCCAGCAGCGTACAGGGGGCCAAAAATCAGCCCCAGCATTTT
TRBJ1-6	few	TRBV11-2	-	CASSLASGGINSPLHF	TGTGCCAGCAGCTTAGCGTCCGGGGGAATCAATTCACCCCTCCACTTT
TRBJ1-3	-	TRBV5-4	-	CASSLRGGLSSGNTIYF	TGTGCCAGCAGCTTGAGGGGGGGGCTAAGCTCTGGAAACACCATATATTTT
TRBJ2-7	-	TRBV5-1	TRBD1	CASSPSGGYEQYF	TGCGCCAGCAGCCCGTCAGGGGGCTACGAGCAGTACTTC
TRBJ2-1	-	TRBV7-2	-	CASSLWKTGDDNEQFF	TGTGCCAGCAGCCTTTGGAAAACGGGGGATGATAATGAGCAGTTCTTC
TRBJ1-2	once	TRBV11-3	TRBD1	CASSLGGGRYGYTF	TGTGCCAGCAGCTTAGGAGGGGGCCGGTATGGCTACACCTTC
TRBJ1-2	few	TRBV11-2	TRBD1	CASRSTGGQAYGYTF	TGTGCCAGCAGGTCTACAGGGGGCCAGGCCTATGGCTACACCTTC
TRBJ2-2	-	TRBV6-5	-	CASSLDTYTGELFF	TGTGCCAGCAGCCTGGACACCTACACCGGGGAGCTGTTTTTT
TRBJ1-6	-	TRBV18	TRBD1	CASSEQGALDSPLHF	TGTGCCAGCTCAGAACAGGGGGCCCTTGATTCACCCCTCCACTTT
TRBJ1-1	-	TRBV4-2	TRBD1	CASSRRQGGLDTEAFF	TGTGCCAGCAGCCGACGACAGGGCGGGTTGGACACTGAAGCTTTCTTT
TRBJ2-3	-	TRBV13	-	CASSPHRGDTQYF	TGTGCCAGCAGCCCCCACCGAGGAGATACGCAGTATTTT